Presented here are 30 T cell receptor beta chains from one specimen sequenced in a study of T-cell reconstitution after alpha-beta-depleted transplantation in children. Unique molecular identifiers were incorporated when the TCRbeta library was constructed. One entry per CDR3 protein, called by TCRdb with MiXCR from the PCR reads. This table holds about a million distinct CDR3 sequences, around 30% found once. Here the sequenced sample was PBMCs, mostly from graft donor cells, taken 360 days after TCRalphabeta/CD19-depleted stem cell transplant. These TCRs come from a boy younger than two who had a stem cell transplant for SCID, so the T cells may come from the graft donor.

The CDR3 DNA reads as TGTGCCAGCACTGGACAGAGCGAAAACATTCAGTACTTC. Translation: CASTGQSENIQYF. The J gene is TRBJ2-4, the V gene TRBV6-1; weak D call: TRBD1 (6 bases). The CDR3 has 13 residues. The V and J ends lost 7 bases and 5 bases respectively, with 12 bases between them. CDR1 is MNHNS, CDR2 SASEGT, per germline.

The chain recombines TRBV29-1 with TRBJ2-5; 10 nucleotides align to TRBD1. This CDR3 has 12 residues. V was clipped by 7 bases and J by 4 bases; unmatched bases: 3. Germline values: CDR1 SQVTM, CDR2 ANQGSEA. The CDR3 reads CSAGQGPETQYF. In nucleotides, the CDR3 is TGCAGCGCGGGACAGGGGCCAGAGACCCAGTACTTC.

The V and J genes are TRBV20-1 and TRBJ1-2, with TRBD1 matching over 10 bases. Germline CDR1 reads DFQATT; CDR2 reads SNEGSKA (reference sequence). This CDR3 comprises 15 residues. The trim removed 2 bases at V and 7 bases at J, leaving 10 bases unmatched. CDR3 coding DNA: TGCAGTGCTAGACCTCTTCCGGGGACAGGGGCTGGCTACACCTTC. Translation: CSARPLPGTGAGYTF.

This clonotype was picked up a small number of times. The chain employs TRBV5-6 and TRBJ1-1; D is unclear. The length of the CDR3 is 14 residues. The germline CDR1 and CDR2 sequences are SGHDT and YYEEEE. V shed 2 bases and J shed 0 bases, with 8 bases lying between them. The CDR3 nucleotides are TGTGCCAGCAGCTTCAGACGTATGAACACTGAAGCTTTCTTT. Amino acid sequence: CASSFRRMNTEAFF.

For this clonotype: The junction and the germline gene differ at one end; a read error may be behind it. V usage is TRBV12-3 or TRBV12-4 and J usage is TRBJ2-7; no clear D gene. The CDR3 totals 13 residues. This CDR3 is CACSFGTSYEQYF. The DNA of the CDR3 is TGTGCCTGCAGTTTTGGCACGTCCTACGAGCAGTACTTC.

The J gene is TRBJ1-5, the V gene TRBV25-1; no reliable D call. Deletions cut 3 bases from V and 0 bases from J, with 6 bases between. CDR3 length: 14 residues. The germline CDR1 and CDR2 sequences are MGHDK and SYGVNS. CDR3 protein: CASSEKYSNQPQHF. CDR3 nucleotides: TGTGCCAGCAGTGAGAAGTATAGCAATCAGCCCCAGCATTTT.

This chain joins TRBV18 and TRBJ2-7; TRBD1 matches at 7 bases. J was trimmed by 5 bases and V by 6 bases; bases with no gene match: 10. The CDR3 sequence is 14 residues long. Germline V CDR1 and CDR2: KGHSH, LQKENI. The CDR3 DNA is TGTGCCAGCTCCCTTTTCCCCGGGACAGACGAGCAGTACTTC. Residues: CASSLFPGTDEQYF.

This clonotype appeared a few times. The genes are TRBV6-2 or TRBV6-3 and TRBJ1-1, with D perhaps matching TRBD1 (5 bases). Trimming pared 4 bases from V and 2 bases from J, leaving 14 bases between. CDR3 length equals 15 residues. The germline gives CDR1 MNHEY, CDR2 SVGEGT. CDR3 nucleotide sequence: TGTGCCAGCAGTTTTCTAGATGGGACTAACACTGAAGCTTTCTTT. Amino acid sequence: CASSFLDGTNTEAFF.

The CDR3 region is CSARDLDAAGGLLYNEQFF. The CDR3, as DNA: TGCAGTGCTAGGGACCTAGATGCAGCGGGGGGGCTCCTATACAATGAGCAGTTCTTC. The chain combines TRBV20-1 with TRBJ2-1, with 10 bases that match TRBD2. In germline, CDR1 is DFQATT, CDR2 SNEGSKA (reference sequence). CDR3 length: 19 residues. With V trimmed by 3 bases and J by 4 bases, 18 bases remained unmatched.

This clonotype was detected a few times. The chain is built from TRBV29-1 and TRBJ1-2; D is uncertain. CDR1 is SQVTM and CDR2 is ANQGSEA in the germline V gene. There are 13 residues in the CDR3. Trimming pared 1 base from V and 0 bases from J, leaving 6 bases between. The CDR3 reads CSVEVQSNYGYTF. DNA for the CDR3: TGCAGCGTTGAAGTTCAGTCTAACTATGGCTACACCTTC.

This clonotype was counted a few times. The chain has TRBV7-7 and TRBJ2-2, with D possibly being TRBD2 (6 bases). Germline loops: CDR1 SSHAT, CDR2 FNYEAQ (reference sequence). This CDR3 is 15 amino acids long. Trimming stripped 5 bases from V and 6 bases from J, with 16 bases between. The DNA of the CDR3 is TGTGCCAGCAGCCTCGGACCCCGCGGGGCCGGGGAGCTGTTTTTT. Translating it yields CASSLGPRGAGELFF.

This clonotype came up a few times. The CDR3 reads CASSFASGGPNQETQYF. CDR3 nucleotides: TGTGCCAGCAGCTTTGCCAGCGGGGGCCCCAACCAAGAGACCCAGTACTTC. The chain uses TRBV7-9 and TRBJ2-5, with 8 bases matching TRBD2. Germline V gives CDR1 SEHNR, CDR2 FQNEAQ (reference sequence). The J segment lost 0 bases and the V segment lost 3 bases, leaving 9 bases of the junction unmatched. The CDR3 totals 17 residues.

This clonotype was seen only a few times. The chain uses TRBV28 and TRBJ2-7, with TRBD2 matching 7 bases. The CDR3 contains 13 residues. Germline V gene lookup returns CDR1 MDHEN and CDR2 SYDVKM. Losses at the gene ends were 8 bases for V and 0 bases for J; bases not matched to a gene: 4. CDR3 sequence (DNA): TGTGCCAGCCGGGGGGTTCCCTCCTACGAGCAGTACTTC. Protein sequence: CASRGVPSYEQYF.

The chain uses TRBV12-3 or TRBV12-4 and TRBJ1-4, with no clear D. This CDR3 has 11 residues. V lost 4 bases to trimming and J lost 12 bases, with 9 bases between them. CDR3 sequence: CASSSGFELFF. In DNA form, the CDR3 reads TGTGCCAGCAGTTCGGGGTTTGAACTGTTTTTT.

This clonotype has only a few counts. The chain has TRBV7-2 and TRBJ2-7; D may correspond to TRBD1 or TRBD2 (5 bases each). The V and J ends lost 1 base and 3 bases respectively, with 13 bases between them. This CDR3 contains 15 residues. CDR1 is SGHTA and CDR2 is FQGNSA in the germline V gene. In DNA, the CDR3 is TGTGCCAGCAGCTTAGTAGGGGACCGCAGCTACGAGCAGTACTTC. This translates into CASSLVGDRSYEQYF. The full variable domain, with the rest looked up from reference TRBV7-2 and TRBJ2-7, is GAGVSQSPSNKVTEKGKDVELRCDPISGHTALYWYRQSLGQGLEFLIYFQGNSAPDKSGLPSDRFSAERTGGSVSTLTIQRTQQEDSAVYLCASSLVGDRSYEQYFGPGTRLTVT.

The genes are TRBV7-2 and TRBJ2-3; 8 nucleotides line up with TRBD2. CDR3 length equals 16 residues. The trim removed 1 base at V and 2 bases at J, leaving 5 bases unmatched. Germline CDR1 and CDR2: SGHTA and FQGNSA. The CDR3 loop is CASSLGPGLVTDTQYF. CDR3 nucleotide sequence: TGTGCCAGCAGCTTAGGGCCGGGACTAGTCACAGATACGCAGTATTTT.

The J gene is TRBJ2-7, the V gene TRBV4-3; either TRBD1 or TRBD2 may fit D (5 bases each). The CDR3 is 15 amino acids. Trimming removed 4 bases from V and 2 bases from J, with 15 bases in between. Germline CDR1 and CDR2: LGHNA and YSLEER. The CDR3 protein is CASSLSRGDAYEQYF. The CDR3 DNA reads TGCGCCAGCAGCCTCTCTAGGGGAGACGCCTACGAGCAGTACTTC.

This clonotype was detected a few times. V is TRBV9 and J is TRBJ2-5; D call uncertain. Trimming took off 2 bases at V and 4 bases at J, with 6 bases between the two ends. The V gene's germline CDR1 is SGDLS and CDR2 YYNGEE. The CDR3 totals 12 residues. The CDR3 spells CASSVDGETQYF. In nucleotides, the CDR3 is TGTGCCAGCAGCGTCGATGGAGAGACCCAGTACTTC.

V usage is TRBV7-9 and J usage is TRBJ1-5, with D perhaps TRBD1 (5 bases). CDR3 length: 14 residues. CDR1 and CDR2 (germline): SEHNR, FQNEAQ (reference sequence). Trimming removed 5 bases from V and 3 bases from J, with 11 bases in between. The chain's CDR3 is CASSRDGFNQPQHF. The CDR3 nucleotides read TGTGCCAGCAGCCGGGACGGATTCAATCAGCCCCAGCATTTT.

The chain employs TRBV20-1 and TRBJ2-1; 8 bases are a match to TRBD2. Germline V gene data show CDR1 as DFQATT and CDR2 as SNEGSKA (reference sequence). The CDR3 is 13 amino acids. The junction had 6 bases not matched to a gene; V was cut back by 7 bases and J by 4 bases. The CDR3: CSGGRGGYNEQFF. CDR3 nucleotide sequence: TGCAGTGGAGGCCGGGGGGGTTACAATGAGCAGTTCTTC.

This rearrangement joins TRBV15 to TRBJ1-2; D is perhaps TRBD1 (5 bases). Germline CDR1 and CDR2: LNHNV and YYDKDF (reference sequence). V was pared by 3 bases and J by 3 bases, with 14 bases between. This CDR3 comprises 15 residues. CDR3 DNA: TGTGCCACCAGCAGTGAGACAGCCTCATACTATGGCTACACCTTC. Translating it yields CATSSETASYYGYTF.

This clonotype was counted a few times. This chain links TRBV5-6 with TRBJ2-1; the D is unclear. V was shortened by 2 bases and J by 7 bases, with 16 bases between the two germline ends. Germline V gives CDR1 SGHDT, CDR2 YYEEEE. The CDR3 sequence is 15 residues long. The CDR3 region is CASSLKTVKSNEQFF. DNA of the CDR3: TGTGCCAGCAGCTTAAAGACGGTCAAATCAAATGAGCAGTTCTTC. Full variable domain (missing parts from reference TRBV5-6 and TRBJ2-1): DAGVTQSPTHLIKTRGQQVTLRCSPKSGHDTVSWYQQALGQGPQFIFQYYEEEERQRGNFPDRFSGHQFPNYSSELNVNALLLGDSALYLCASSLKTVKSNEQFFGPGTRLTVL.

In its sample, this clonotype was seen a few times. The chain has TRBV4-1 and TRBJ1-5, with 7 bases identical to TRBD1. Germline V gene sequence: CDR1 MGHRA, CDR2 YSYEKL. V shed 4 bases, J shed 4 bases, and the junction held 4 bases outside the gene matches. This CDR3 has 14 residues. The DNA for the CDR3 is TGCGCCAGCAGCCGACGGACAGGTAATCAGCCCCAGCATTTT. Translation gives CASSRRTGNQPQHF.

The V call is TRBV20-1, the J call TRBJ1-5; no firm D call. The length of the CDR3 is 14 residues. From germline, CDR1 is DFQATT and CDR2 SNEGSKA (reference sequence). Trimming shortened V by 1 base and J by 0 bases, and 7 bases separated the two germline ends. Here the CDR3 DNA reads TGCAGTGCTAGAGGGTGGGGTAGCAATCAGCCCCAGCATTTT. This codes for CSARGWGSNQPQHF.

This clonotype was observed a few times. The chain couples TRBV4-2 to TRBJ2-5, with 8 bases that match TRBD2. Germline V gene sequence: CDR1 LGHNA, CDR2 YNFKEQ. The CDR3 has 17 amino acids. Germline trimming cut 0 bases from V and 1 base from J; bases unmatched to any gene: 7. The CDR3 spells CASSQDRQRGTQETQYF. In DNA form, the CDR3 reads TGTGCCAGCAGCCAAGATAGACAGCGGGGGACCCAAGAGACCCAGTACTTC.

The V and J genes are TRBV7-9 and TRBJ2-3, with D possibly being TRBD2 (7 bases). The CDR3 contains 15 residues. The V end lost 4 bases, the J end lost 8 bases, and 19 bases lay between the germline ends. CDR1 SEHNR and CDR2 FQNEAQ come from the germline V gene (reference sequence). The CDR3 sequence: CASSSDRGAISTQYF. CDR3 DNA: TGTGCCAGCAGCTCGGACCGGGGGGCCATAAGTACGCAGTATTTT.

This clonotype showed up just a few times. The J gene is TRBJ2-2, the V gene TRBV7-9, with a possible D match to TRBD1 (6 bases). Trimming pared 4 bases from V and 4 bases from J, leaving 16 bases between. CDR1 is SEHNR, CDR2 FQNEAQ, per germline (reference sequence). This CDR3 is 16 amino acids long. The CDR3 spells CASSSTGFSGTGELFF. CDR3 coding DNA: TGTGCCAGCAGCTCAACAGGGTTTTCTGGCACCGGGGAGCTGTTTTTT.

J is TRBJ2-2 and V is TRBV5-5; a possible D gene is TRBD2 (5 bases). This CDR3 has 16 amino acids. Looked up from germline, CDR1 is SGHKS and CDR2 is YYEKEE (reference sequence). Trimming cost V 2 bases and J 4 bases, with 15 bases left between them. CDR3 DNA: TGTGCCAGCAGCTTTGGCCAGGACTTAATCACCGGGGAGCTGTTTTTT. Its translation is CASSFGQDLITGELFF.

This clonotype has more than one count but fewer than ten. V and J are TRBV7-8 and TRBJ1-1; a possible D gene is TRBD1 (6 bases). The CDR3 runs 16 residues. Trimming left V 1 base short and J 0 bases short, with 12 bases between. In germline, CDR1 is SGHVS, CDR2 FQNEAQ. DNA of the CDR3: TGTGCCAGCAGCTTAGGGGCAGGGGTGGTGAACACTGAAGCTTTCTTT. Its protein product is CASSLGAGVVNTEAFF.

This clonotype was observed a handful of times. The chain links TRBV5-1 to TRBJ2-4; D not certain. The germline V and J ends were trimmed by 1 base and 0 bases, with 17 bases remaining between them. This CDR3 is built from 18 residues. CDR1 and CDR2 from the germline V gene are SGHRS and YFSETQ. CDR3 in amino acids: CASSLSGQARLAKNIQYF. In DNA form, the CDR3 reads TGCGCCAGCAGCTTGTCCGGGCAGGCGAGACTAGCCAAAAACATTCAGTACTTC. The full variable domain, its missing parts supplied by reference TRBV5-1 and TRBJ2-4, is KAGVTQTPRYLIKTRGQQVTLSCSPISGHRSVSWYQQTPGQGLQFLFEYFSETQRNKGNFPGRFSGRQFSNSRSEMNVSTLELGDSALYLCASSLSGQARLAKNIQYFGAGTRLSVL.